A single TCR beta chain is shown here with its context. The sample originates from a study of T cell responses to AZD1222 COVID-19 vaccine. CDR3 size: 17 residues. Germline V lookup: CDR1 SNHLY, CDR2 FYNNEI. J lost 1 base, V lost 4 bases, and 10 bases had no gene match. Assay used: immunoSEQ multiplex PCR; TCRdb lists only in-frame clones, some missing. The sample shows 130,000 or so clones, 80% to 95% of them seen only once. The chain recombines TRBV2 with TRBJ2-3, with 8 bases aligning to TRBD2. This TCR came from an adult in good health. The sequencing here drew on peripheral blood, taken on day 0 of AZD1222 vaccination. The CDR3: CASSGRQRERGTDTQYF. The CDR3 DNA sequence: TGTGCCAGCAGTGGTCGTCAGCGGGAGCGGGGCACAGATACGCAGTATTTT.